One TCR beta chain is described in this entry. The entry originates in a study of CD8+ T cells in alopecia areata. Germline V lookup: CDR1 MNHEY, CDR2 SMNVEV (reference sequence). The CDR3 length is 14 residues. The J segment lost 3 bases and the V segment lost 3 bases, leaving 2 bases of the junction unmatched. Treatment: oral pan-JAK inhibitor, 5-10 mg twice daily. RNA was isolated and reverse transcribed to cDNA, the sequencing template. Profiled with immunoSEQ multiplex PCR; TCRdb holds only in-frame clones, not every one. The profile shows approximately 200,000 clones, 50% to 60% of them singletons.

This sequence was found in a human donor with alopecia areata. The chain uses TRBV27 and TRBJ2-7, with 10 bases aligning to TRBD1. The specimen comprised CD4+ T cells sorted from blood, sampled at week 4, from a patient treated with tofacitinib. The CDR3 bases are TGTGCCAGCAGTTTGGGGACAGGGGTCTACGAGCAGTACTTC. Its translation: CASSLGTGVYEQYF.